The 18 T cell receptor beta chains presented below share a single source sample, sequenced in a study of cytomegalovirus exposure and HLA in healthy donors. TCRdb's copy holds only in-frame clones and misses some; the assay was immunoSEQ multiplex PCR. This sample carries tens of thousands of clones, 96% of them seen once, and the ten largest clones take 4.5%. Sequencing was performed on PBMCs. Source of these receptors: a woman between 18 and 29 years old in good health and CMV-seropositive.

CDR3 bases: TGCAGCGTTGAAGAAACAGGGAATGAAAAACTGTTTTTT. It specifies CSVEETGNEKLFF. The gene calls are TRBV29-1 and TRBJ1-4; D is possibly TRBD1 (6 bases). CDR1 and CDR2 from the germline V gene are SQVTM and ANQGSEA. The V gene lost 0 bases and the J gene lost 5 bases, with 7 bases spanning the gap. The CDR3 extends over 13 amino acids.

The V call is TRBV30, the J call TRBJ1-1, with D perhaps TRBD1 (5 bases). Germline CDR1 GTSNPN, CDR2 SVGIG (reference sequence). This CDR3 is built from 13 residues. Trimming pared 4 bases from V and 10 bases from J, leaving 19 bases between. The CDR3 DNA is TGTGCCTGGACCTCCGGGCCGACAGATGGAGCTTTCTTT. This encodes CAWTSGPTDGAFF.

The chain joins TRBV21-1 to TRBJ2-7; TRBD1, as called in the table, went unchecked against the DNA. TRBV21-1 is assigned pseudogene status. This CDR3 is built from 17 residues. CDR3 region: CASSKAPTGLGPNEQYF. DNA for the CDR3: TGTGCCAGCAGCAAAGCGCCTACAGGGTTAGGCCCAAACGAGCAGTACTTC.

This clone has only one observation. This chain uses TRBV27 with TRBJ2-1; 7 bases agree with TRBD2. J was trimmed by 5 bases and V by 3 bases; bases with no gene match: 4. CDR1 MNHEY and CDR2 SMNVEV come from the germline V gene (reference sequence). This CDR3 region has 14 residues. CDR3 in DNA: TGTGCCAGCAGTTTGCGGGGGATCCACAATGAGCAGTTCTTC. Protein product: CASSLRGIHNEQFF.

The chain carries TRBV5-6 and TRBJ2-5; weak D call: TRBD2 (7 bases). V lost 0 bases and J 4 bases, leaving 16 bases between the germline ends. The CDR3 runs 16 residues. Looked up from germline, CDR1 is SGHDT and CDR2 is YYEEEE. CDR3 loop: CASSLGGGAEVETQYF. In nucleotides, the CDR3 is TGTGCCAGCAGCTTGGGTGGGGGGGCTGAGGTAGAGACCCAGTACTTC.

The chain uses TRBV7-2 and TRBJ2-1; perhaps TRBD1 as D (6 bases). V lost 2 bases and J 8 bases, leaving 7 bases between the germline ends. This CDR3 contains 12 residues. In germline, CDR1 is SGHTA, CDR2 FQGNSA. CDR3 sequence: CASSLTGYEQFF. Written as DNA, the CDR3 is TGTGCCAGCAGCTTAACAGGGTATGAGCAGTTCTTC.

The CDR3 nucleotides read TGCGCCAGCAGCTTGGCGGCTCGGGGGGGGGTCTCCTACGAGCAGTACTTC. It is translated as CASSLAARGGVSYEQYF. The V and J genes are TRBV5-1 and TRBJ2-7; 8 bases map to TRBD2. The CDR3 is made up of 17 amino acids. CDR1 is SGHRS and CDR2 is YFSETQ in the germline V gene. V lost 0 bases and J lost 0; bases outside the gene matches: 8. The full variable domain, in which reference TRBV5-1 and TRBJ2-7 provide the parts outside the CDR3, is KAGVTQTPRYLIKTRGQQVTLSCSPISGHRSVSWYQQTPGQGLQFLFEYFSETQRNKGNFPGRFSGRQFSNSRSEMNVSTLELGDSALYLCASSLAARGGVSYEQYFGPGTRLTVT.

This rearrangement joins TRBV5-1 to TRBJ2-7, with 7 bases that match TRBD1. Germline trimming cut 5 bases from V and 6 bases from J; bases unmatched to any gene: 5. The germline gives CDR1 SGHRS, CDR2 YFSETQ. The CDR3 is 12 residues long. The CDR3 here is CASRAGGGEQYF. For the CDR3, the DNA is TGCGCCAGCAGAGCAGGGGGTGGCGAGCAGTACTTC.

This chain connects TRBV9 to TRBJ2-3; 8 bases are shared with TRBD2. The ends lost 0 bases at V and 2 bases at J; junction bases unmatched: 5. Germline values: CDR1 SGDLS, CDR2 YYNGEE. The length of the CDR3 is 16 residues. The chain's CDR3 is CASSVGGAGDTDTQYF. The CDR3 bases are TGTGCCAGCAGCGTAGGCGGAGCGGGGGACACAGATACGCAGTATTTT.

The chain is built from TRBV18 and TRBJ2-5; no definite D call. The V end was cut by 3 bases, the J end by 2 bases, with 7 bases between. Per the germline V gene, CDR1 is KGHSH and CDR2 is LQKENI. The CDR3 consists of 13 residues. The CDR3 spells CASSPEVQETQYF. The CDR3, as DNA: TGTGCCAGCTCACCCGAGGTACAAGAGACCCAGTACTTC.

The genes are TRBV6-5 and TRBJ2-1; D is uncertain. Germline V gene sequence: CDR1 MNHEY, CDR2 SVGAGI. Trimming pared 0 bases from V and 5 bases from J, leaving 11 bases between. The CDR3 is 15 residues long. In DNA form, the CDR3 reads TGTGCCAGCAGTTACTCGCCCCGATTAGACAATGAGCAGTTCTTC. Its protein product is CASSYSPRLDNEQFF.

This chain links TRBV29-1 with TRBJ2-7; D is perhaps TRBD1 (6 bases). V gave up 5 bases and J gave up 0 bases, with 17 bases separating them. Germline loops: CDR1 SQVTM, CDR2 ANQGSEA. CDR3 length: 15 amino acids. The CDR3 reads CSVREPTGSSYEQYF. CDR3 nucleotide sequence: TGCAGCGTTAGGGAGCCCACAGGGAGCTCCTACGAGCAGTACTTC.

The chain employs TRBV4-3 and TRBJ2-7; 10 nucleotides match TRBD2. With V trimmed by 1 base and J by 4 bases, 7 bases remained unmatched. The CDR3 extends over 16 amino acids. CDR1 LGHNA and CDR2 YSLEER come from the germline V gene. The CDR3: CASSQGSSGSGYEQYF. Here the CDR3 DNA reads TGCGCCAGCAGCCAAGGTTCTAGCGGGAGTGGGTACGAGCAGTACTTC.

The V and J genes are TRBV5-4 and TRBJ2-5, with a possible D match to TRBD2 (5 bases). V lost 6 bases to trimming and J lost 6 bases, with 18 bases between them. The CDR3 is 14 amino acids. The germline V gene has CDR1 SGHNT and CDR2 YYREEE (reference sequence). The CDR3 DNA is TGTGCCAGCACCGCGGACTCCCCTGTCAAGACCCAGTACTTC. It is translated as CASTADSPVKTQYF.

The chain joins TRBV19 to TRBJ1-2; 10 nucleotides match TRBD1. The CDR3 extends over 15 amino acids. J lost 3 bases, V lost 4 bases, and 5 bases had no gene match. Germline CDR1 reads LNHDA; CDR2 reads SQIVND (reference sequence). The CDR3 protein is CASSTPGQGDYGYTF. In nucleotides, the CDR3 is TGTGCCAGTAGTACCCCCGGACAGGGGGACTATGGCTACACCTTC.

The genes are TRBV15 and TRBJ1-1; D might be TRBD1 (5 bases). The CDR3 is 15 residues long. The V gene lost 0 bases and the J gene lost 1 base, with 9 bases spanning the gap. Germline loops: CDR1 LNHNV, CDR2 YYDKDF (reference sequence). DNA for the CDR3: TGTGCCACCAGCAGAGATGGCAGGGCGAACACTGAAGCTTTCTTT. It yields the protein CATSRDGRANTEAFF. Full variable domain (missing parts from reference TRBV15 and TRBJ1-1): DAMVIQNPRYQVTQFGKPVTLSCSQTLNHNVMYWYQQKSSQAPKLLFHYYDKDFNNEADTPDNFQSRRPNTSFCFLDIRSPGLGDTAMYLCATSRDGRANTEAFFGQGTRLTVV.

The rearrangement links TRBV5-4 to TRBJ1-3; 9 nucleotides align to TRBD1. CDR3 size: 17 residues. Germline values: CDR1 SGHNT, CDR2 YYREEE (reference sequence). The V segment lost 4 bases and the J segment 0 bases; nucleotides outside the gene matches: 8. This CDR3 reads CASSPTGTGFSGNTIYF. For the CDR3, the DNA is TGTGCCAGCAGCCCCACCGGGACAGGGTTCTCTGGAAACACCATATATTTT.

V gene TRBV27 combines with J gene TRBJ2-2, with a tentative D call TRBD1 (6 bases). V lost 5 bases, J lost 6 bases, and 7 bases lay in between. The CDR3 has 12 residues. Per germline, CDR1 MNHEY and CDR2 SMNVEV (reference sequence). DNA of the CDR3: TGTGCCAGCAGTCAGGGGTCCGGGGAGCTGTTTTTT. It yields the protein CASSQGSGELFF.